These 28 T cell receptor beta chains came from one sample sequenced in a study of molecular identifiers for immune sequencing clone quantification. MiXCR was run by TCRdb on the PCR reads, yielding one entry per CDR3 protein. The sample consists of around 40,000 distinct CDR3 sequences, about 19% of them appearing once. Sequences were obtained from naive CD8+ T cells from blood, with Jurkat cell RNA spiked in. Subset defined: FACS-sorted CD8+CD4-CCR7+CD45RA+ naive T cells. These receptors were obtained from a human donor in good health. Some libraries in this study had Jurkat cell RNA spiked in.

This chain's CDR3 is CSASGPGAGNSPLHF. The CDR3 DNA sequence: TGCAGTGCTAGTGGGCCGGGGGCAGGGAATTCACCCCTCCACTTT. The V call is TRBV20-1, the J call TRBJ1-6, with D possibly being TRBD1 (6 bases). The CDR3 extends over 15 amino acids. Trimming removed 3 bases from V and 7 bases from J, with 16 bases in between. The germline CDR1 and CDR2 sequences are DFQATT and SNEGSKA (reference sequence).

The CDR3 DNA reads as TGCGCCAGCAGCCAAGTCGTAGGGCCACGCGAAGCTTTCTTT. Amino acids: CASSQVVGPREAFF. V usage is TRBV4-1 and J usage is TRBJ1-1; D is undetermined. V was pared by 1 base and J by 8 bases, with 14 bases between. The CDR3 is 14 amino acids. Germline loops: CDR1 MGHRA, CDR2 YSYEKL.

This clonotype was observed at least ten times. This chain uses TRBV7-9 with TRBJ2-3, with TRBD1 matching 7 bases. The V gene's germline CDR1 is SEHNR and CDR2 FQNEAQ (reference sequence). This CDR3 contains 15 residues. The junction had 6 bases not matched to a gene; V was cut back by 4 bases and J by 2 bases. Here the CDR3 reads CASSSLGTATDTQYF. As DNA, the CDR3 is TGTGCCAGCAGCTCCCTGGGGACAGCCACAGATACGCAGTATTTT. The full variable domain, with the rest looked up from reference TRBV7-9 and TRBJ2-3, is DTGVSQNPRHKITKRGQNVTFRCDPISEHNRLYWYRQTLGQGPEFLTYFQNEAQLEKSRLLSDRFSAERPKGSFSTLEIQRTEQGDSAMYLCASSSLGTATDTQYFGPGTRLTVL.

This clonotype was observed at least ten times. V usage is TRBV30 and J usage is TRBJ2-3, with 11 bases aligning to TRBD2. V was pared by 2 bases and J by 2 bases, with 6 bases of the junction left unmatched. The CDR3 loop spans 16 amino acids. Per the germline V gene, CDR1 is GTSNPN and CDR2 is SVGIG (reference sequence). CDR3 protein: CAWSKLAGDFTDTQYF. In nucleotides, the CDR3 is TGTGCCTGGAGTAAACTAGCGGGGGATTTCACAGATACGCAGTATTTT.

This clonotype came up many times. The chain uses TRBV6-6 and TRBJ1-5; 7 positions agree with TRBD1. Germline V gene data show CDR1 as MNHNY and CDR2 as SVGAGI (reference sequence). This CDR3 has 14 amino acids. With V trimmed by 7 bases and J by 4 bases, 7 bases remained unmatched. The CDR3 reads CASTPDRSNQPQHF. CDR3 in DNA: TGTGCCAGCACCCCGGACAGGTCTAATCAGCCCCAGCATTTT.

This clonotype was recorded many times. V and J are TRBV6-6 and TRBJ2-7, with D tentatively TRBD1 or TRBD2 (5 bases each). The V gene's germline CDR1 is MNHNY and CDR2 SVGAGI (reference sequence). The CDR3 length is 13 residues. The V gene lost 6 bases and the J gene lost 4 bases, with 13 bases spanning the gap. DNA of the CDR3: TGTGCCAGCAGACCCCAGGGAGCGTACGAGCAGTACTTC. This encodes CASRPQGAYEQYF.

In the case of this clonotype: Since a much larger clone is just one base distant, this may be a read error. V and J are TRBV28 and TRBJ2-5; 9 bases are shared with TRBD2. Germline V CDR1 and CDR2: MDHEN, SYDVKM. V dropped 4 bases and J dropped 9; count of bases not matched to a gene: 12. The CDR3 spans 15 residues. CDR3 coding DNA: TGTGCCAGCAGTTCAGGGCTAGCGGGAAGGTGGGCCCAGTACTTC. The encoded protein is CASSSGLAGRWAQYF.

The chain uses TRBV4-1 and TRBJ2-7; D gene ambiguous. V was cut by 7 bases and J by 1 base, with 20 bases left in between. Germline loops: CDR1 MGHRA, CDR2 YSYEKL. CDR3 length: 16 amino acids. The CDR3, as DNA: TGCGCCAGCAACCGAGATCTTTCCCTGGGGTCCTACGAGCAGTACTTC. Its protein is CASNRDLSLGSYEQYF.

At least ten counts were recorded for this clonotype. The rearrangement links TRBV6-2 or TRBV6-3 to TRBJ1-1, with 7 bases matching TRBD1. J gave up 4 bases and V 4 bases, and 6 bases lay outside the gene matches. CDR1 and CDR2 from the germline V gene are MNHEY and SVGEGT. The CDR3 is made up of 14 amino acids. The CDR3 loop is CASSSTNRGTEAFF. Written as DNA, the CDR3 is TGTGCCAGCAGTTCCACAAACAGGGGCACTGAAGCTTTCTTT.

The chain employs TRBV12-3 or TRBV12-4 and TRBJ2-7; 11 nucleotides agree with TRBD1. This CDR3 contains 15 residues. The J segment lost 1 base and the V segment lost 5 bases, leaving 4 bases of the junction unmatched. CDR3 bases: TGTGCCAGCAGTAGAGGACAGGGGGCTTCCTACGAGCAGTACTTC. It yields the protein CASSRGQGASYEQYF.

This clonotype showed up many times. J is TRBJ1-1 and V is TRBV6-2 or TRBV6-3; the match to TRBD1 covers 7 bases. Germline lookup yields CDR1 MNHEY and CDR2 SVGEGT. V shed 6 bases and J 2 bases; nucleotides not matched to a gene: 12. The CDR3 loop spans 16 amino acids. CDR3: CASRLSLGQSNTEAFF. In DNA form, the CDR3 reads TGTGCCAGCAGATTATCCTTGGGACAGTCTAACACTGAAGCTTTCTTT.

The chain couples TRBV7-6 to TRBJ2-5; 8 bases align to TRBD2. CDR3 length: 17 amino acids. The J segment lost 1 base and the V segment lost 0 bases, leaving 7 bases of the junction unmatched. Germline-derived CDR1 and CDR2 are SGHVS and FNYEAQ. CDR3 in amino acids: CASSLAAASGPQETQYF. The CDR3 nucleotides are TGTGCCAGCAGCTTAGCGGCGGCTAGCGGGCCCCAAGAGACCCAGTACTTC.

The chain links TRBV7-2 to TRBJ2-1; a weak D match, TRBD2 (5 bases). The germline V gene encodes CDR1 SGHTA and CDR2 FQGNSA. V was trimmed by 3 bases and J by 4 bases, leaving 10 bases between them. The length of the CDR3 is 14 residues. The CDR3 is CASSFSGGYNEQFF. CDR3 DNA: TGTGCCAGCAGCTTCAGCGGAGGATACAATGAGCAGTTCTTC.

This clonotype was recorded at least ten times. For the CDR3, the DNA is TGTGCCAGCAGCTTAGTTCTAGCTGGTGAGCAGTTCTTC. Translated, it gives CASSLVLAGEQFF. This chain links TRBV7-9 with TRBJ2-1, with a weak D call TRBD2 (5 bases). Germline CDR1 SEHNR, CDR2 FQNEAQ (reference sequence). CDR3 size: 13 residues. Trimming cost V 1 base and J 9 bases, with 10 bases left between them.

The chain is built from TRBV19 and TRBJ2-4; D not resolved. Germline-derived CDR1 and CDR2 are LNHDA and SQIVND (reference sequence). V lost 5 bases and J 0 bases, leaving 11 bases between the germline ends. The CDR3 is 15 residues long. The CDR3 spells CASSQLELAKNIQYF. The CDR3 region has the DNA TGTGCCAGTAGTCAGTTGGAACTAGCCAAAAACATTCAGTACTTC.

In its sample, this clonotype was seen many times. J is TRBJ1-1 and V is TRBV28; 9 positions agree with TRBD1. Trimming at V came to 5 bases and at J to 8 bases, leaving 12 bases not matched to a gene. Germline lookup yields CDR1 MDHEN and CDR2 SYDVKM. The CDR3 runs to 15 residues. CDR3 sequence reads: CASSPRSGQGYEAFF. The CDR3 DNA reads TGTGCCAGCAGTCCTCGCTCCGGACAGGGGTACGAAGCTTTCTTT.

This clonotype showed up many times. This chain uses TRBV11-2 with TRBJ2-3, with no clear D. The V end was cut by 4 bases, the J end by 5 bases, with 10 bases between. The CDR3 length is 13 residues. The germline CDR1 and CDR2 sequences are SGHAT and FQNNGV. CDR3 in DNA: TGTGCCAGCAGCTCTCCGCCGGGAGATACGCAGTATTTT. Translation: CASSSPPGDTQYF.

This clonotype occurred many times. The chain employs TRBV5-1 and TRBJ2-6; possible D gene TRBD1, 6 bases. This CDR3 has 17 residues. Per germline, CDR1 SGHRS and CDR2 YFSETQ. With 1 base removed from V and 7 bases from J, the gap between germline ends came to 18 bases. As DNA, the CDR3 is TGCGCCAGCAGCTTGCGGACAGAGAACCCTGTTGCCAACGTCCTGACTTTC. It codes for CASSLRTENPVANVLTF. Looking up the rest from reference TRBV5-1 and TRBJ2-6 gives the full variable domain: KAGVTQTPRYLIKTRGQQVTLSCSPISGHRSVSWYQQTPGQGLQFLFEYFSETQRNKGNFPGRFSGRQFSNSRSEMNVSTLELGDSALYLCASSLRTENPVANVLTFGAGSRLTVL.

There are many counts of this clonotype. The gene calls are TRBV29-1 and TRBJ1-1; a weak D match, TRBD1 (5 bases). This CDR3 is 11 amino acids long. From germline, CDR1 is SQVTM and CDR2 ANQGSEA. Trimming shortened V by 6 bases and J by 1 base, and 6 bases separated the two germline ends. CDR3 amino acids: CSVDTNTEAFF. CDR3 nucleotide sequence: TGCAGCGTGGACACGAACACTGAAGCTTTCTTT.

This clonotype was recorded at least ten times. The chain combines TRBV25-1 with TRBJ1-2; D is possibly TRBD1 (5 bases). The V gene lost 2 bases and the J gene lost 7 bases, with 11 bases spanning the gap. The CDR3 consists of 13 residues. The germline V gene has CDR1 MGHDK and CDR2 SYGVNS. CDR3 in amino acids: CASSEGGIAGYTF. The CDR3 DNA is TGTGCCAGCAGTGAAGGGGGGATTGCTGGCTACACCTTC.

This clonotype was recorded many times. The chain joins TRBV20-1 to TRBJ2-3; TRBD2 might be the D (7 bases). CDR3 length equals 16 residues. The germline V gene has CDR1 DFQATT and CDR2 SNEGSKA (reference sequence). The V and J ends lost 0 bases and 5 bases respectively, with 18 bases between them. The CDR3 is CSARDLVSGGQDTQYF. The CDR3, as DNA: TGCAGTGCTAGAGATTTGGTTTCGGGGGGCCAAGATACGCAGTATTTT.

This clonotype was found many times. This chain connects TRBV4-3 to TRBJ2-7; TRBD2 matches 8 bases. J was trimmed by 2 bases and V by 0 bases; bases with no gene match: 6. CDR1 LGHNA and CDR2 YSLEER come from the germline V gene. The CDR3 contains 16 residues. The CDR3 region has the DNA TGCGCCAGCAGCCAAGATTGGAGCGGGGGTACCTACGAGCAGTACTTC. Translated, it gives CASSQDWSGGTYEQYF.

This clonotype was observed at least ten times. CDR3 sequence (DNA): TGTGCCAGTAGTACCCTTGGTGGCGGTTCCTATGGCTACACCTTC. Translating it yields CASSTLGGGSYGYTF. The chain joins TRBV19 to TRBJ1-2; D ambiguous. This CDR3 has 15 amino acids. The V and J ends lost 4 bases and 4 bases respectively, with 16 bases between them. Germline V gene lookup returns CDR1 LNHDA and CDR2 SQIVND (reference sequence).

Ten or more counts support this clonotype. V is TRBV4-1 and J is TRBJ1-2, with 8 bases lining up with TRBD1. Germline V lookup: CDR1 MGHRA, CDR2 YSYEKL. V was clipped by 3 bases and J by 4 bases; unmatched bases: 10. The CDR3 extends over 16 amino acids. The CDR3 coding sequence is TGCGCCAGCAGCCACTTGGTCGGACAGGGAGTCTATGGCTACACCTTC. It translates to CASSHLVGQGVYGYTF.

This clonotype was counted many times. The CDR3 is CASSARQGWEEQPQHF. CDR3 in DNA: TGTGCCAGTAGTGCCAGACAGGGGTGGGAGGAGCAGCCCCAGCATTTT. V and J are TRBV19 and TRBJ1-5; 8 bases match TRBD1. The V gene's germline CDR1 is LNHDA and CDR2 SQIVND (reference sequence). With 5 bases clipped from V and 7 bases from J, the junction kept 13 bases outside the gene matches. The CDR3 covers 16 residues.

This clonotype was picked up many times. This rearrangement joins TRBV7-8 to TRBJ2-2, with TRBD2 matching over 7 bases. This CDR3 is built from 15 residues. Germline lookup yields CDR1 SGHVS and CDR2 FQNEAQ. Trimming at V came to 5 bases and at J to 5 bases, leaving 8 bases not matched to a gene. CDR3 sequence reads: CASSQRGLTTGELFF. The CDR3 nucleotides read TGTGCCAGCAGCCAGAGGGGACTAACGACCGGGGAGCTGTTTTTT.

This clonotype is medium-sized within its sample. The rearrangement joins TRBV29-1 to TRBJ2-3, with D uncertain. Germline-derived CDR1 and CDR2 are SQVTM and ANQGSEA. CDR3 length equals 13 residues. V lost 4 bases and J 1 base, leaving 9 bases between the germline ends. The CDR3 sequence: CSVVRPGTDTQYF. The CDR3 DNA reads TGCAGCGTTGTAAGGCCCGGCACAGATACGCAGTATTTT.

This clonotype has just a few counts. A read error may produce the germline difference seen at one junction end. The chain carries TRBV7-9 and TRBJ2-7; TRBD1 aligns across 7 bases. The CDR3 contains 13 residues. Per germline, CDR1 SEHNR and CDR2 FQNEAQ (reference sequence). The chain's CDR3 is CAGSRAGGYEQYF. DNA for the CDR3: TGTGCCGGCAGCCGGGCAGGGGGCTACGAGCAGTACTTC.